This TCR beta chain was identified during a study of T cell changes during pregnancy in multiple sclerosis. The repertoire was sequenced with immunoSEQ multiplex PCR; TCRdb's copy has only in-frame clones and lacks some. There are 47,000 or so clones in the sample; almost 90% occur only once, and just over 5% lies in the top ten. The CDR3 length is 14 residues. V was pared by 4 bases and J by 0 bases, with 7 bases between. Germline CDR1 LNHDA, CDR2 SQIVND (reference sequence). The clonotype comes from a female donor in good health, enrolled as a control in a pregnancy study. The chain links TRBV19 to TRBJ1-5; D uncertain. The sample consisted of peripheral blood, taken after pregnancy. The chain's CDR3 is CASSNSHSNQPQHF. The CDR3 nucleotides read TGTGCCAGTAGTAACAGCCATAGCAATCAGCCCCAGCATTTT.